The 30 T cell receptor beta chains below were found in one sample sequenced in a study of shared clonotypes between healthy human individuals. Terminally differentiated effector memory CD45RA+ cells were left out of the naive CD8 fraction, which was CD45RO-negative and positively selected for CCR7. Generated by immunoSEQ multiplex PCR, the TCRdb table keeps only in-frame clones and is missing some. Among about 2.1 million clones listed, around 93% were seen once. The sequenced material came from naive CD8+ T cells from PBMCs. These receptors came from a young man in good health. Some clones in this sample may be carry-over from other donors' samples.

This clone was recorded once. The chain combines TRBV4-3 with TRBJ2-3; 8 nucleotides agree with TRBD2. Losses at the gene ends were 0 bases for V and 3 bases for J; bases not matched to a gene: 11. The CDR3 extends over 18 amino acids. The germline gives CDR1 LGHNA, CDR2 YSLEER. CDR3 sequence: CASSQDPSGPSRTDTQYF. CDR3 coding DNA: TGCGCCAGCAGCCAAGACCCTAGCGGGCCCTCTAGAACAGATACGCAGTATTTT.

This clone has a handful of counts. The chain joins TRBV30 to TRBJ1-5; D perhaps matches TRBD1 (6 bases). The CDR3 consists of 14 residues. V lost 0 bases to trimming and J lost 8 bases, with 14 bases between them. Germline assignment: CDR1 GTSNPN and CDR2 SVGIG (reference sequence). The CDR3 loop is CAWSVLGAGEPQHF. CDR3 nucleotide sequence: TGTGCCTGGAGTGTACTTGGGGCAGGGGAGCCCCAGCATTTT.

The chain employs TRBV27 and TRBJ2-7, with D maybe TRBD1 (6 bases). Germline CDR1 reads MNHEY; CDR2 reads SMNVEV (reference sequence). Trimming took off 2 bases at V and 6 bases at J, with 14 bases between the two ends. The CDR3 length is 14 residues. This CDR3 reads CASSLQDRPLEQYF. The CDR3 DNA reads as TGTGCCAGCAGTTTACAAGACAGGCCGCTCGAGCAGTACTTC.

The CDR3 sequence: CAIRAEADGYTF. Written as DNA, the CDR3 is TGTGCCATCAGGGCAGAGGCAGATGGCTACACCTTC. The chain recombines TRBV10-3 with TRBJ1-2; D unresolved. V was trimmed by 6 bases and J by 6 bases, leaving 11 bases between them. There are 12 residues in the CDR3. Germline loops: CDR1 ENHRY, CDR2 SYGVKD.

The chain has TRBV29-1 and TRBJ2-1, with 9 bases lining up with TRBD2. The CDR3 covers 16 residues. CDR1 is SQVTM and CDR2 is ANQGSEA in the germline V gene. The V segment lost 4 bases and the J segment 8 bases; nucleotides outside the gene matches: 15. The DNA of the CDR3 is TGCAGCGTTGCCCCTCGACTAGCGGAAGAGGGGGATGAGCAGTTCTTC. Amino acids: CSVAPRLAEEGDEQFF.

The chain is built from TRBV7-5 and TRBJ2-1; the table's D gene call, TRBD2, was not cross checked with the DNA. TRBV7-5 is labeled a pseudogene. The CDR3 has 15 residues. CDR3 DNA sequence: TGTGTCAGAAGCTTAGCCGGGAGTGGGTACAATGAGCAGTTCTTC. Translated: CVRSLAGSGYNEQFF.

The chain joins TRBV4-2 to TRBJ2-7; 8 nucleotides agree with TRBD2. Looked up from germline, CDR1 is LGHNA and CDR2 is YNFKEQ. J gave up 2 bases and V 1 base, and 7 bases lay outside the gene matches. The CDR3 is made up of 16 amino acids. CDR3 loop: CASSQGTSHPTYEQYF. Written as DNA, the CDR3 is TGTGCCAGCAGCCAAGGGACTAGCCATCCCACCTACGAGCAGTACTTC.

The chain is built from TRBV27 and TRBJ2-7, with TRBD1 identical over 7 bases. With 2 bases clipped from V and 4 bases from J, the junction kept 11 bases outside the gene matches. The CDR3 length is 16 residues. The germline gives CDR1 MNHEY, CDR2 SMNVEV (reference sequence). CDR3 amino acids: CASSLTWGQNSYEQYF. DNA for the CDR3: TGTGCCAGCAGTTTAACTTGGGGACAGAACTCATACGAGCAGTACTTC.

This clone appeared once. This sequence joins TRBV4-3 and TRBJ1-1, with a tentative D call TRBD1 (5 bases). V lost 0 bases and J lost 5, with 13 bases in between. The CDR3 runs 15 residues. Germline V gene lookup returns CDR1 LGHNA and CDR2 YSLEER. The CDR3 DNA follows: TGCGCCAGCAGCCAAGATAGGGCAGGGAGGACTGAAGCTTTCTTT. Translating it yields CASSQDRAGRTEAFF.

J is TRBJ2-7 and V is TRBV16; tentatively, D is TRBD1 (6 bases). V gave up 4 bases and J gave up 5 bases, with 9 bases separating them. CDR3 length: 12 amino acids. Per germline, CDR1 KGHSY and CDR2 FQNENV. The CDR3: CASSPTGNEQYF. CDR3 DNA: TGTGCCAGCAGCCCTACAGGGAACGAGCAGTACTTC.

Turning to this clone: The sample carries other DNA sequences with the same CDR3. V is TRBV27 and J is TRBJ2-1; D remains unclear. The V end was cut by 2 bases, the J end by 2 bases, with 10 bases between. Germline V lookup: CDR1 MNHEY, CDR2 SMNVEV (reference sequence). The CDR3 runs to 15 residues. CDR3 region: CASSLGQNTYNEQFF. CDR3 nucleotides: TGTGCCAGCAGTTTAGGGCAGAACACCTACAATGAGCAGTTCTTC.

V gene TRBV19 combines with J gene TRBJ2-1; 8 nucleotides line up with TRBD1. Germline trimming cut 2 bases from V and 4 bases from J; bases unmatched to any gene: 4. The CDR3 length is 15 residues. CDR1 is LNHDA, CDR2 SQIVND, per germline (reference sequence). CDR3 coding DNA: TGTGCCAGTAGTATAAAACAGGGGGGTTACAATGAGCAGTTCTTC. Translating gives CASSIKQGGYNEQFF.

This clone was detected only once. The V call is TRBV6-1, the J call TRBJ1-2, with D tentatively TRBD1 (5 bases). This CDR3 comprises 15 residues. Per the germline V gene, CDR1 is MNHNS and CDR2 is SASEGT. Trimming stripped 2 bases from V and 7 bases from J, with 17 bases between. CDR3 in DNA: TGTGCCAGCAGTGAACAGGGTCTTCTAGAACGTGGCTACACCTTC. Translation gives CASSEQGLLERGYTF.

This chain connects TRBV30 to TRBJ2-5; TRBD1 matches 7 bases. V lost 0 bases, J lost 5 bases, and 3 bases stayed unmatched. The CDR3 sequence is 13 residues long. Germline assignment: CDR1 GTSNPN and CDR2 SVGIG (reference sequence). Here the CDR3 reads CAWSVGGRETQYF. The CDR3 DNA is TGTGCCTGGAGTGTAGGGGGCCGGGAGACCCAGTACTTC.

The gene calls are TRBV7-9 and TRBJ1-5; a weak D match, TRBD1 (5 bases). Germline V gene lookup returns CDR1 SEHNR and CDR2 FQNEAQ (reference sequence). The CDR3 length is 15 residues. V lost 5 bases to trimming and J lost 3 bases, with 14 bases between them. CDR3 in DNA: TGTGCCAGCAGCCCCGGGACGGAAGACAATCAGCCCCAGCATTTT. Translated: CASSPGTEDNQPQHF.

The chain joins TRBV2 to TRBJ2-7; D might be TRBD1 or TRBD2, each matching 5 bases. Germline CDR1 reads SNHLY; CDR2 reads FYNNEI. Trimming took off 6 bases at V and 6 bases at J, with 15 bases between the two ends. This CDR3 is built from 13 residues. The CDR3 here is CASSGAPWGEQYF. CDR3 DNA sequence: TGTGCCAGCAGCGGGGCCCCTTGGGGCGAGCAGTACTTC.

The rearrangement joins TRBV27 to TRBJ2-3; 9 bases align to TRBD2. CDR3 length: 16 amino acids. The V gene end was trimmed by 3 bases and the J gene end by 2 bases; junction bases not matched to a gene: 6. CDR1 MNHEY and CDR2 SMNVEV come from the germline V gene (reference sequence). CDR3 loop: CASSLGLAGLTDTQYF. The CDR3 region has the DNA TGTGCCAGCAGTTTGGGCCTAGCGGGGCTCACAGATACGCAGTATTTT.

J is TRBJ2-5 and V is TRBV5-6, with 8 nucleotides matching TRBD1. This CDR3 spans 14 amino acids. The junction had 6 bases not matched to a gene; V was cut back by 3 bases and J by 5 bases. From germline, CDR1 is SGHDT and CDR2 YYEEEE. CDR3 protein: CASSWDRTVETQYF. The CDR3 region has the DNA TGTGCCAGCAGCTGGGACAGGACTGTGGAGACCCAGTACTTC.

The gene calls are TRBV4-1 and TRBJ2-7; a weak D match, TRBD1 (5 bases). V was shortened by 1 base and J by 4 bases, with 17 bases between the two germline ends. Germline values: CDR1 MGHRA, CDR2 YSYEKL. This CDR3 spans 16 amino acids. CDR3 DNA sequence: TGCGCCAGCAGCCAAGGGCTTCAGGGCTTTTGGTACGAGCAGTACTTC. Protein: CASSQGLQGFWYEQYF.

The chain employs TRBV7-9 and TRBJ1-4; D is perhaps TRBD1 (6 bases). V lost 1 base to trimming and J lost 9 bases, with 12 bases between them. The CDR3 has 14 residues. Germline CDR1 is SEHNR and CDR2 is FQNEAQ (reference sequence). The CDR3 region has the DNA TGTGCCAGCAGCTTAGAGGCAGGGGCAAAAAAACTGTTTTTT. Encoded protein: CASSLEAGAKKLFF.

This rearrangement joins TRBV5-4 to TRBJ2-6; D remains unclear. Germline V gene sequence: CDR1 SGHNT, CDR2 YYREEE (reference sequence). V lost 3 bases, J lost 0 bases, and 10 bases lay in between. The CDR3 is 16 residues long. CDR3 loop: CASSYRSDSGANVLTF. The CDR3 nucleotides are TGTGCCAGCAGCTACCGGTCGGACTCTGGGGCCAACGTCCTGACTTTC.

The chain recombines TRBV7-2 with TRBJ1-5; D call uncertain. The CDR3 consists of 14 residues. Germline V gene lookup returns CDR1 SGHTA and CDR2 FQGNSA. V lost 2 bases and J lost 1, with 6 bases in between. This CDR3 reads CASSLRGSNQPQHF. CDR3 sequence (DNA): TGTGCCAGCAGCTTACGCGGGAGCAATCAGCCCCAGCATTTT. The full variable domain, rest sourced from reference TRBV7-2 and TRBJ1-5, is GAGVSQSPSNKVTEKGKDVELRCDPISGHTALYWYRQSLGQGLEFLIYFQGNSAPDKSGLPSDRFSAERTGGSVSTLTIQRTQQEDSAVYLCASSLRGSNQPQHFGDGTRLSIL.

This clone appeared a single time. The rearrangement joins TRBV9 to TRBJ2-7; the D is unclear. Germline V gene data show CDR1 as SGDLS and CDR2 as YYNGEE. Deletions cut 3 bases from V and 7 bases from J, with 8 bases between. The CDR3 covers 11 residues. The CDR3 loop is CASSAGREQYF. The CDR3 DNA sequence: TGTGCCAGCAGCGCTGGACGGGAGCAGTACTTC.

The chain employs TRBV7-9 and TRBJ2-7; 9 bases are a match to TRBD1. This CDR3 has 13 amino acids. Germline V gene lookup returns CDR1 SEHNR and CDR2 FQNEAQ (reference sequence). Unmatched junction bases numbered 6, after V lost 7 bases and J lost 5 bases. CDR3 bases: TGTGCCAGCACCAACAGGGGGCCCAACGAGCAGTACTTC. Residues: CASTNRGPNEQYF.

This clone showed up just once. J is TRBJ2-7 and V is TRBV6-5; 10 bases align to TRBD1. Per the germline V gene, CDR1 is MNHEY and CDR2 is SVGAGI. This CDR3 comprises 15 residues. J was trimmed by 6 bases and V by 1 base; bases with no gene match: 6. The CDR3 DNA sequence: TGTGCCAGCAGTTACTTTAGGACAGGGGGAGGCGAGCAGTACTTC. Its translation is CASSYFRTGGGEQYF.

V and J are TRBV10-3 and TRBJ2-1; unclear D gene. CDR3 length: 16 residues. Germline loops: CDR1 ENHRY, CDR2 SYGVKD. Trimming shortened V by 0 bases and J by 6 bases, and 15 bases separated the two germline ends. The CDR3 loop reads CAISESIIGRSNEQFF. In DNA, the CDR3 is TGTGCCATCAGTGAGTCGATAATTGGTAGGAGCAATGAGCAGTTCTTC.

This clone was seen a handful of times. CDR3 in amino acids: CASSDGANTEAFF. CDR3 DNA: TGTGCCAGCAGCGACGGGGCGAACACTGAAGCTTTCTTT. The chain combines TRBV9 with TRBJ1-1, with D possibly matching TRBD1 (5 bases). This CDR3 spans 13 amino acids. Germline values: CDR1 SGDLS, CDR2 YYNGEE. Between the trimmed V and J ends, which lost 3 bases and 1 base, there was a span of 7 bases. The complete variable domain, with remaining parts taken from reference TRBV9 and TRBJ1-1, reads DSGVTQTPKHLITATGQRVTLRCSPRSGDLSVYWYQQSLDQGLQFLIQYYNGEERAKGNILERFSAQQFPDLHSELNLSSLELGDSALYFCASSDGANTEAFFGQGTRLTVV.

This chain connects TRBV10-3 to TRBJ1-2, with a possible D match to TRBD1 (6 bases). V lost 3 bases to trimming and J lost 8 bases, with 22 bases between them. This CDR3 has 16 residues. The germline CDR1 and CDR2 sequences are ENHRY and SYGVKD. DNA for the CDR3: TGTGCCATCAGTGACTCTTTGGGGGCGTCGTATTCGGGCTACACCTTC. It codes for CAISDSLGASYSGYTF.

On this clone: Other DNA variants within this sample encode the same CDR3. The chain has TRBV29-1 and TRBJ2-1, with D maybe TRBD2 (5 bases). CDR1 is SQVTM, CDR2 ANQGSEA, per germline. This CDR3 has 12 amino acids. V was shortened by 6 bases and J by 0 bases, with 6 bases between the two germline ends. The CDR3 protein is CSVGLSYNEQFF. The CDR3 region has the DNA TGCAGCGTAGGACTCTCCTACAATGAGCAGTTCTTC.

V and J are TRBV2 and TRBJ1-2; a weak D match, TRBD1 (5 bases). This CDR3 has 14 amino acids. The V end was cut by 5 bases, the J end by 0 bases, with 10 bases between. Germline values: CDR1 SNHLY, CDR2 FYNNEI. CDR3 bases: TGTGCCAGCAGTCGACAGCCCACTAACTATGGCTACACCTTC. This sequence encodes CASSRQPTNYGYTF.